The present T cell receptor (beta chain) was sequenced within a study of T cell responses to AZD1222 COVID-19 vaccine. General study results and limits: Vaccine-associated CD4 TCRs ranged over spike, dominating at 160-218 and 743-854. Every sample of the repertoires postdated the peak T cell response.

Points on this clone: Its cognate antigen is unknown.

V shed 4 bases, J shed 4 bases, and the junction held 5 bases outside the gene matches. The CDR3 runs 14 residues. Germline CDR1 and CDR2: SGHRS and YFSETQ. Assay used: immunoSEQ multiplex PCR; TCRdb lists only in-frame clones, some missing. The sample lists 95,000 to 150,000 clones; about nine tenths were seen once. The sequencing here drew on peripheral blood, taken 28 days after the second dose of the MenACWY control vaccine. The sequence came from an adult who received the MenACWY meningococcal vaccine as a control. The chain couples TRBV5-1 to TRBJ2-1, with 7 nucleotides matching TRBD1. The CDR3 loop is CASSPGTEYNEQFF. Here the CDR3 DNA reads TGCGCCAGCAGCCCCGGGACAGAGTACAATGAGCAGTTCTTC.